The subject of this entry is one T cell receptor (beta chain). Its specificity is not known. A single base is all that separates this from a far larger clone, so a read error is likely. The observed sequence ends 3 residues before the CDR3 terminus, with the missing tail filled in from the germline J gene. The CDR3 has 14 amino acids. The germline gives CDR1 LNHDA, CDR2 SQIVND (reference sequence). Trimming removed 5 bases from V and 0 bases from J, with 5 bases in between. Reduced serum IgG, IgA and/or IgM plus specific antibody deficiency defined CVID. Sequencing was performed with immunoSEQ multiplex PCR; in TCRdb, only in-frame clones are kept and a portion is missing. The repertoire consists of 30,000 to 40,000 clones, none detected only once. The data originate from a study of T cell clonality in common variable immunodeficiency. Points from the study as a whole: Reportedly, TCR beta sequences from common variable immunodeficiency showed fewer deletions and N-nucleotide insertions. Shared TCRbeta clones were fewer between CVID subjects than controls.

This receptor was identified in a human donor with common variable immunodeficiency. Source material: peripheral blood mononuclear cells. V and J are TRBV19 and TRBJ2-6; D gene ambiguous. CDR3 in amino acids: CASSPHSGANVLTF. CDR3 DNA, as far as it was read: TGTGCCAGTAGTCCCCACTCTGGGGCCAACGTC.